This is a list of T cell receptor beta chains from one sample in a study of control samples from healthy donors and cancer patients. Profiled with immunoSEQ multiplex PCR; TCRdb holds only in-frame clones, not every one. The sample records roughly 100,000 clones, roughly 85% being singletons. Sequenced material: blood. The receptor set was obtained from a woman aged 45-65 years in good health. The CDR3 runs from the conserved cysteine through the conserved F or W. The D gene is left open where the match is weak. Only some rows state a clone size, as once, few, many or a class for expanded clones.

clone size,J gene,V gene,D gene,CDR3 DNA,CDR3 protein
.,TRBJ2-1,TRBV29-1,TRBD2,TGCAGCGTCGCCGGGACTAGCCCAGCTCTAGGCTACAATGAGCAGTTCTTC,CSVAGTSPALGYNEQFF
.,TRBJ2-1,TRBV6-5,TRBD2,TGTGCCAGCAGCCCCTGGGGGGGAAATGAGCAGTTCTTC,CASSPWGGNEQFF
.,TRBJ2-2,TRBV19,TRBD2,TGTGCCAGTAGGAAAATTAGCGGGAGGCCGGATAACACCGGGGAGCTGTTTTTT,CASRKISGRPDNTGELFF
.,TRBJ1-1,TRBV9,.,TGTGCCAGCAGCGTAGCGGGCGGGTTGTTTGGACATGGTGGCACTGAAGCTTTCTTT,CASSVAGGLFGHGGTEAFF
few,TRBJ2-3,TRBV27,.,TGTGCCAGCAGTTTCACCACAACCAACACAGATACGCAGTATTTT,CASSFTTTNTDTQYF
.,TRBJ1-1,TRBV10-3,.,TGTGCCATCAGTCCCTCTCCGGCGGGGGAAGAGAACACTGAAGCTTTCTTT,CAISPSPAGEENTEAFF
.,TRBJ1-4,TRBV11-3,.,TGTGCCAGCAGCCGTCAGGTTTGGGAAAAACTGTTTTTT,CASSRQVWEKLFF
.,TRBJ2-1,TRBV27,TRBD2,TGTGCCAGCAGCCCGAGCGGGGGGGCCCTCAATGAGCAGTTCTTC,CASSPSGGALNEQFF
once,TRBJ2-5,TRBV10-3,.,TGTGCCATCAGTGAGTCTGTCGACATAGAGACCCAGTACTTC,CAISESVDIETQYF
.,TRBJ2-3,TRBV12-3/TRBV12-4,.,TGTGCCAGCAGACTAGCAGATACGCAGTATTTT,CASRLADTQYF
.,TRBJ1-3,TRBV7-6,.,TGTGCCAGCAGCTCAACTACAGGTCATCTTCGTGGAAACACCATATATTTT,CASSSTTGHLRGNTIYF
.,TRBJ1-1,TRBV5-4,.,TGTGCCAGCAGCTTGGCAAGTGGGGGGCAATTCACTGAAGCTTTCTTT,CASSLASGGQFTEAFF
.,TRBJ1-6,TRBV7-2,TRBD1,TGTGCCAGCAGCTCACAGGGGGCGGCCAATTCACCCCTCCACTTT,CASSSQGAANSPLHF
.,TRBJ2-7,TRBV6-1,.,TGTGCCAGCAGTGAAGCGGGAGGAGAGCAGTACTTC,CASSEAGGEQYF
.,TRBJ1-3,TRBV5-1,.,TGCGCCAGCACACAGGGACGGACCTCTTCCGGAAACACCATATATTTT,CASTQGRTSSGNTIYF
.,TRBJ2-1,TRBV7-3,TRBD2,TGTGCCAGCAGCCTAAGCGGGGTTAACAATGAGCAGTTCTTC,CASSLSGVNNEQFF
.,TRBJ2-6,TRBV3-1/TRBV3-2,.,TGTGCCAGCAGCCGGGGACGGTTCTCTGGGGCCAACGTCCTGACTTTC,CASSRGRFSGANVLTF
.,TRBJ1-5,TRBV11-2,.,TGTGCCAGCAGCTACGACAGGTCTGGCGGGCCCCAGCATTTT,CASSYDRSGGPQHF
.,TRBJ2-1,TRBV7-3,.,TGTGCCAGCAGCTTAAATTCGGGGGACGACAATGAGCAGTTCTTC,CASSLNSGDDNEQFF
.,TRBJ2-3,TRBV27,.,TGTGCCAGCAGTCAGCAGGGTTCTAGCACAGATACGCAGTATTTT,CASSQQGSSTDTQYF
.,TRBJ2-1,TRBV11-3,TRBD2,TGTGCCAGCAGCTTAGATCCGGGACTAGCTGGCGAGCAGTTCTTC,CASSLDPGLAGEQFF
.,TRBJ1-2,TRBV7-2,.,TGTGCCAGCAGGAACGGCGGTCATGGCTACACCTTC,CASRNGGHGYTF
.,TRBJ2-1,TRBV24-1,.,TGTGCCACCAGTGACCCTCGTATCGGAGACAATGAGCAGTTCTTC,CATSDPRIGDNEQFF
.,TRBJ1-2,TRBV7-8,.,TGTGCCAGCAGCTCGTCCACAGCAAACTATGGCTACACCTTC,CASSSSTANYGYTF
.,TRBJ2-1,TRBV10-3,.,TGTGCCATCAGTGAGTCTAAAGGGTTTCCCTACAATGAGCAGTTCTTC,CAISESKGFPYNEQFF
.,TRBJ1-2,TRBV2,.,TGTGCCAGCAGTCCCTTGGGGGGGCGAGGCGGCTACACCTTC,CASSPLGGRGGYTF
.,TRBJ2-5,TRBV6-2/TRBV6-3,TRBD1,TGTGCCAGCAGCCTACAGGGGGCGAAAGAGACCCAGTACTTC,CASSLQGAKETQYF
once,TRBJ1-5,TRBV6-4,.,TGTGCCAGCATGGTTGAGCCCCAGCATTTT,CASMVEPQHF
.,TRBJ1-6,TRBV5-8,.,TGTGCCAGCAGCTTCAGGGTCGGGAATTCACCCCTCCACTTT,CASSFRVGNSPLHF
.,TRBJ1-1,TRBV19,.,TGTGCCAGTAGTCCGAGGGAAAACACTGAAGCTTTCTTT,CASSPRENTEAFF
once,TRBJ2-7,TRBV6-5,TRBD1,TGTGCCAGCAGTAAGGGACAGAGCTCCTACGAGCAGTACTTC,CASSKGQSSYEQYF
many,TRBJ1-5,TRBV5-6,.,TGTGCCAGCAGCTCCACCGGGGGGTCTTTTGGGGAGCCCCAGCATTTT,CASSSTGGSFGEPQHF
.,TRBJ1-5,TRBV13,.,TGTGCCAGCAGCTTATCTCAGGACCGCAATCAGCCCCAGCATTTT,CASSLSQDRNQPQHF
.,TRBJ2-3,TRBV9,.,TGTGCCAGCAGCCTCGGAACCGCCTTGAATACGCAGTATTTT,CASSLGTALNTQYF
.,TRBJ2-3,TRBV7-2,TRBD1,TGTGCCAGCAGCGACCGGGACAGGGGGTCCCCAGATACGCAGTATTTT,CASSDRDRGSPDTQYF
.,TRBJ1-1,TRBV7-6,TRBD1,TGTGCCAGCAGCTCAAAGCGGACAGGGCCGAACACTGAAGCTTTCTTT,CASSSKRTGPNTEAFF
.,TRBJ1-1,TRBV19,.,TGTGCCAGTAGTATAACGGACCGAGGGCCTGAAGCTTTCTTT,CASSITDRGPEAFF
once,TRBJ2-5,TRBV7-3,.,TGTGCCAGCAGCCAAGGGGCAGATCCATCTCGTGGGACCCAGTACTTC,CASSQGADPSRGTQYF
.,TRBJ1-6,TRBV27,TRBD1,TGTGCCAGCAGTTTACCTCGGACAGGGGTGACGGATTCACCCCTCCACTTT,CASSLPRTGVTDSPLHF
few,TRBJ2-3,TRBV27,TRBD2,TGTGCCAGCAGTTTTCCGGGAGGGCCTTGGAGGACGCAGTATTTT,CASSFPGGPWRTQYF
.,TRBJ2-7,TRBV7-2,.,TGTGCCAGCAGCCAATTACTAGCTCCCTACGAGCAGTACTTC,CASSQLLAPYEQYF
.,TRBJ2-7,TRBV4-2,.,TGTGCCAGCAGCCCTGGGGCCACCTACGAGCAGTACTTC,CASSPGATYEQYF
.,TRBJ1-3,TRBV27,.,TGTGCCAGCAGTTCCCATGGGCAGGTGAAAGGAAACACCATATATTTT,CASSSHGQVKGNTIYF
.,TRBJ1-1,TRBV7-8,.,TGTGCCAGCAGCTACGAAGGAGGGACGGCGAACACTGAAGCTTTCTTT,CASSYEGGTANTEAFF
.,TRBJ1-2,TRBV3-1/TRBV3-2,.,TGTGCCAGCAGCCAAGGCCCCGGGAGCTATGGCTACACCTTC,CASSQGPGSYGYTF
.,TRBJ1-2,TRBV27,.,TGTGCCAGCAGTTTAGTGGCCAGGGGAGAGGGCTACACCTTC,CASSLVARGEGYTF
.,TRBJ1-1,TRBV18,.,TGTGCCAGCTCACCACTATGGGAGACTGAAGCTTTCTTT,CASSPLWETEAFF
.,TRBJ2-4,TRBV5-1,.,TGCGCCAGCAGCTTGGCGTCCCCCGCAGACATTCAGTACTTC,CASSLASPADIQYF
.,TRBJ2-1,TRBV4-2,.,TGTGCCAGCAGCCGGGGCGCGGAGGGGAATGAGCAGTTCTTC,CASSRGAEGNEQFF
few,TRBJ2-3,TRBV5-1,TRBD2,TGCGCCAGCAGCCCTCGTAGCGGGGGCACATTCCTCACAGATACGCAGTATTTT,CASSPRSGGTFLTDTQYF
.,TRBJ1-2,TRBV6-2/TRBV6-3,.,TGTGCCAGCAGTCCCGAGGGATCCAGCTATGGCTACACCTTC,CASSPEGSSYGYTF
.,TRBJ2-5,TRBV7-2,.,TGTGCCAGCAGCAGGGGAGTTCGTGAGACCCAGTACTTC,CASSRGVRETQYF
once,TRBJ1-1,TRBV6-2/TRBV6-3,.,TGTGCCAGCAGTTTAAAGACGAACACTGAAGCTTTCTTT,CASSLKTNTEAFF
.,TRBJ1-5,TRBV2,.,TGTGCCAGCAGTGTAGACGGTTACAATCAGCCCCAGCATTTT,CASSVDGYNQPQHF
.,TRBJ2-3,TRBV2,.,TGTGCCAGCACTGAGTCATCCACAGATACGCAGTATTTT,CASTESSTDTQYF
.,TRBJ1-6,TRBV11-2,.,TGTGCCAGCAGCTTAGACCGGAATAATTCACCCCTCCACTTT,CASSLDRNNSPLHF
.,TRBJ1-6,TRBV4-3,.,TGCGCCAGCAGCCAAGATCCGGGGTCCTATAATTCACCCCTCCACTTT,CASSQDPGSYNSPLHF
.,TRBJ1-5,TRBV19,TRBD1,TGTGCCAGTAGTCTGACAGGGGGTAATCAGCCCCAGCATTTT,CASSLTGGNQPQHF
.,TRBJ2-2,TRBV7-2,TRBD2,TGTGCCAGCAGCTTCAGGCTAGCGGGAGGGTCGAACACCGGGGAGCTGTTTTTT,CASSFRLAGGSNTGELFF